This TCR beta chain was profiled in a study of T cells after yellow fever vaccination (dated by TCRdb to the late 2010s). For the study in its entirety: The SMART-Seq v4 Ultra Low Input RNA kit was used to prepare libraries from fractions with low cell numbers. To follow T-cell clones before and after both primary and booster YFV17D yellow fever vaccination, bulk TCR alpha and beta repertoires underwent longitudinal sequencing. Two healthy male donors, one aged 18 to 30 and one aged 30 to 40 years, made up the cohort. Blood was collected at multiple timepoints before and after primary and secondary immunization, and bulk PBMC replicates and cell subsets were isolated. Broad study findings and their caveats: FACS-sorted repertoires could contain abundant contaminating clonotypes from the bulk population, so computational filtering was required. The study included only a couple of donors, which limits how far the findings can be generalized. The secondary T-cell response was found to be weaker but faster than the primary response, with a peak reached on day 5 rather than on day 15. A small fraction of clonotypes showed up in both the CD4 and CD8 compartments, probably as a result of convergent recombination. Most clones expanded after primary vaccination were re-detected after the booster (almost 98% of CD4 and roughly 87% of CD8), suggesting broad memory maintenance.

The reads were generated on an Illumina NovaSeq 6000. TCR cDNA was synthesized by 5'RACE template switching, which introduced a universal primer site and unique molecular identifiers. Priming for cDNA synthesis came from both the TCR alpha and TCR beta constant segments. Library amplification involved two PCR steps, and the second step added sample barcodes and sequencing adapters. Libraries were sequenced on Illumina HiSeq 2500 (2x100 bp) or NovaSeq (2x150 bp). Concerning the study's data processing: Demultiplexing of reads and collapsing into UMI consensus sequences were performed with MIGEC, and V(D)J alignment was carried out with MiXCR. Vaccine-responding clonotypes were identified with edgeR using replicate PBMC samples, with FDR below 0.01 and a log2 fold change above 5 up to day 15 being required. CD4 or CD8 identity was assigned to each bulk clonotype according to whether the clonotype was present at higher abundance in the sequenced CD4 repertoire or the sequenced CD8 repertoire. TCRdb trimmed public reads at Q25 via fastp, called clones via MiXCR and kept in-frame beta chains. Every CDR3 protein is listed once, alongside the most common genes and DNA of its rows. For this entry, the V and J calls and clone size follow TCRdb and not the study's own pipeline. The sample table lists more than 95,000 distinct CDR3 sequences, about 8.2% of them with a count of one. The top ten constitute 40% of the sample.

About this clonotype: No antigen is known for it. Within one base of it there is no much larger clone, and no base qualities were kept.

Taken with the paper, the label for treatment or condition translates to: live attenuated yellow fever vaccine strain. A standard Ficoll-Paque protocol was used to isolate PBMCs from peripheral blood. CD4 and CD8 T-cell fractions were isolated with Dynabeads CD4 and CD8 positive selection kits. TriZol was used to extract RNA from bulk PBMCs, from CD4 and CD8 fractions, and from dextramer-positive and dextramer-negative fractions. This TCR derives from a man aged 18-30 years who received the YFV17D yellow fever vaccine. The sample in question was CD8+ T cells sorted from PBMCs, obtained on the day of the yellow fever booster vaccination.

The sequenced DNA: TGTGCCAGCGCGGTCGGCCCCTACGAGCAGTACTTC. Translated, this is CASAVGPYEQYF. The V gene is TRBV12-3 or TRBV12-4 and the J gene is TRBJ2-7, with no confident D gene call. The CDR3 holds 12 amino acids from the cysteine to the phenylalanine. Only the CDR3 DNA is retained, 36 bases long and in frame from the first base. At the junction V is shortened by 8 bases and J by 2 bases, with 10 bases in between.